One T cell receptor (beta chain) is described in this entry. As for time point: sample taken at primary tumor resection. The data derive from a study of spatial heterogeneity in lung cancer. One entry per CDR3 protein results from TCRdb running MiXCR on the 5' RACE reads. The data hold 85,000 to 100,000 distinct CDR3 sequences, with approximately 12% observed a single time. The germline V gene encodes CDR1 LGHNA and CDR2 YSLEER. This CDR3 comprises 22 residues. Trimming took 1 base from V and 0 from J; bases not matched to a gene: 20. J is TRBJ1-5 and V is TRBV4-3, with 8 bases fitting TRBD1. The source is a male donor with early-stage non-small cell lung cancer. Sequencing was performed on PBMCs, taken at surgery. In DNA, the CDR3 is TGCGCCAGCAGCCAAGTCTCCAACCTGCCTGCACAGGGGGTCTATAGCAATCAGCCCCAGCATTTT. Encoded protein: CASSQVSNLPAQGVYSNQPQHF.